This T cell receptor beta chain was identified in a study of blood T cells in healthy people across ages. Study conclusions and caveats: Fewer expanded clones and more diversity marked long-lived versus aged donors.

A second about 7 to 12 cycle PCR used barcoded and J-beta primers. TCRdb fed the 5' RACE reads into MiXCR, producing one record per CDR3 protein. The profile covers about 580,000 distinct CDR3 sequences, with 45% to 55% appearing a single time and approximately 23% taken by the ten largest. In regard to this clonotype: Its antigen remains unidentified.

V lost 4 bases to trimming and J lost 13 bases, with 16 bases between them. There are 12 residues in the CDR3. The sample providers were healthy Caucasian people from Russia, aged roughly 6 to 90. Investigators took roughly 9.5 milliliters of peripheral blood from every donor. Source material: blood. The V call is TRBV12-3 or TRBV12-4, the J call TRBJ2-5; D is perhaps TRBD2 (6 bases). The sequence was obtained from a man older than 75 in good health. CDR3 sequence reads: CASSSQLRGRYF. CDR3 nucleotide sequence: TGTGCCAGCAGTTCCCAGTTGCGGGGAAGGTACTTC.